Each of the 11 T cell receptor beta chains below was sequenced from the same sample in a study of blood T cell repertoires in COVID-19. This table comes from immunoSEQ multiplex PCR, and its TCRdb copy is limited to in-frame clones, with some not included. The sample shows around 250,000 clones, 84% of them seen only once. The sample consisted of peripheral blood. Every receptor here comes from a woman in her thirties or forties who had recovered from COVID-19.

The chain employs TRBV11-3 and TRBJ1-3; no clear D gene. V was trimmed by 9 bases and J by 1 base, leaving 13 bases between them. This CDR3 comprises 14 residues. Per germline, CDR1 SGHNT and CDR2 YENEEA. The CDR3 region is CASTQGGSGNTIYF. The CDR3 DNA sequence: TGTGCCAGTACTCAAGGCGGTTCTGGAAACACCATATATTTT. The complete variable domain, with remaining parts taken from reference TRBV11-3 and TRBJ1-3, reads EAGVVQSPRYKIIEKKQPVAFWCNPISGHNTLYWYLQNLGQGPELLIRYENEEAVDDSQLPKDRFSAERLKGVDSTLKIQPAELGDSAVYLCASTQGGSGNTIYFGEGSWLTVV.

The rearrangement uses TRBV4-2 and TRBJ2-5, with TRBD1 matching over 9 bases. J gave up 3 bases and V 4 bases, and 0 bases lay outside the gene matches. The CDR3 extends over 13 amino acids. Germline loops: CDR1 LGHNA, CDR2 YNFKEQ. The DNA for the CDR3 is TGTGCCAGCAGCCGGACAGGGGAAGAGACCCAGTACTTC. This encodes CASSRTGEETQYF.

This clone has just one count. This chain uses TRBV18 with TRBJ2-1; a possible D gene is TRBD2 (5 bases). The CDR3 contains 15 residues. Germline V lookup: CDR1 KGHSH, CDR2 LQKENI. V shed 3 bases and J shed 4 bases, with 13 bases lying between them. The CDR3 coding sequence is TGTGCCAGCTCACCGGGGAGTCCCCAGTACAATGAGCAGTTCTTC. Translating gives CASSPGSPQYNEQFF.

The J gene is TRBJ2-7, the V gene TRBV5-1, with 7 bases aligning to TRBD1. The CDR3 is made up of 15 amino acids. Per germline, CDR1 SGHRS and CDR2 YFSETQ. V shed 4 bases and J 1 base; nucleotides not matched to a gene: 8. The DNA of the CDR3 is TGCGCCAGCAGCGACAACAGGGGACCTTCCTACGAGCAGTACTTC. Its translation: CASSDNRGPSYEQYF.

This clone turned up a few times. The rearrangement links TRBV7-9 to TRBJ2-3; 10 nucleotides agree with TRBD1. The trim removed 5 bases at V and 3 bases at J, leaving 14 bases unmatched. The CDR3 extends over 18 amino acids. The germline V gene encodes CDR1 SEHNR and CDR2 FQNEAQ (reference sequence). The CDR3 region is CASSIRNRDRGSTDTQYF. In DNA form, the CDR3 reads TGTGCCAGCAGCATCCGGAACCGGGACAGGGGATCGACAGATACGCAGTATTTT.

V gene TRBV18 combines with J gene TRBJ1-3; D possibly corresponds to TRBD1 (5 bases). This CDR3 contains 16 residues. Per germline, CDR1 KGHSH and CDR2 LQKENI. V was clipped by 2 bases and J by 0 bases, with 11 bases between them. The CDR3, as DNA: TGTGCCAGCTCACCAGGGGGGTTGAGCTCTGGAAACACCATATATTTT. Amino acid sequence: CASSPGGLSSGNTIYF. The full variable domain, rest sourced from reference TRBV18 and TRBJ1-3, is NAGVMQNPRHLVRRRGQEARLRCSPMKGHSHVYWYRQLPEEGLKFMVYLQKENIIDESGMPKERFSAEFPKEGPSILRIQQVVRGDSAAYFCASSPGGLSSGNTIYFGEGSWLTVV.

V usage is TRBV5-1 and J usage is TRBJ1-2; tentatively, D is TRBD1 (5 bases). Per germline, CDR1 SGHRS and CDR2 YFSETQ. This CDR3 is built from 15 residues. Trimming removed 0 bases at V and 4 bases at J, with 13 bases between. The CDR3 loop is CASSLVWDQGYGYTF. The DNA for the CDR3 is TGCGCCAGCAGCTTGGTCTGGGATCAGGGCTATGGCTACACCTTC.

The rearrangement links TRBV5-1 to TRBJ2-2, with a possible D match to TRBD1 (5 bases). In germline, CDR1 is SGHRS, CDR2 YFSETQ. The CDR3 spans 16 residues. The germline V and J ends were trimmed by 5 bases and 6 bases, with 20 bases remaining between them. The CDR3 DNA reads TGCGCCAGCAGTCGTAGCAGGGAATCGGGTCCCGGGGAGCTGTTTTTT. It encodes CASSRSRESGPGELFF.

The J gene is TRBJ1-2, the V gene TRBV19; D gene unclear. In germline, CDR1 is LNHDA, CDR2 SQIVND (reference sequence). V was trimmed by 3 bases and J by 6 bases, leaving 8 bases between them. The CDR3 loop spans 12 amino acids. CDR3 coding DNA: TGTGCCAGTAGTATGGGAGTCAATGGCTACACCTTC. It is translated as CASSMGVNGYTF.

V is TRBV2 and J is TRBJ1-5; 7 bases match TRBD1. CDR3 length equals 14 residues. With 4 bases clipped from V and 4 bases from J, the junction kept 4 bases outside the gene matches. The germline V gene encodes CDR1 SNHLY and CDR2 FYNNEI. CDR3 in DNA: TGTGCCAGCAGTGGGGACAGTAAAAATCAGCCCCAGCATTTT. Its translation is CASSGDSKNQPQHF.

This clone was observed a few times. This sequence joins TRBV28 and TRBJ1-5; D not resolved. The CDR3 spans 15 residues. With 3 bases removed from V and 9 bases from J, the gap between germline ends came to 18 bases. CDR1 and CDR2 from the germline V gene are MDHEN and SYDVKM. The CDR3 sequence is CASSLRQSAPRPQHF. As DNA, the CDR3 is TGTGCCAGCAGTTTGAGGCAGAGTGCACCCAGGCCCCAGCATTTT.